The T cell receptor (beta chain) under discussion was sequenced for a study of persistence of HIV-infected CD4 T cells. Study-level results: TCRbeta richness was lower in CMV- and Gag-responding cells than in anti-CD3/anti-CD28-responding cells.

In germline, CDR1 is SGHNT, CDR2 YYREEE (reference sequence). The CDR3 has 18 residues. With 5 bases removed from V and 7 bases from J, the gap between germline ends came to 25 bases. Worth noting for this clone: No antigen is known for it.

Sequencing used immunoSEQ version 4 in survey mode. Profiling relied on immunoSEQ multiplex PCR, and the TCRdb table lists in-frame clones only, not all of them. The sample shows some 45,000 clones, about 87% of them seen only once. Cells were stimulated nonspecifically with anti-CD3/anti-CD28 magnetic beads. Sorting of responding CD4+ T cells relied on upregulated CD40 ligand together with CD69. For approximately 20 hours, CD8-depleted PBMCs received anti-CD28/CD49d costimulation, a CD40-blocking antibody and enfuvirtide. Sequences were derived from CD4+ T cells sorted from PBMCs after roughly 17-hour stimulation, sampled from a patient who received antiretroviral therapy. The origin of this receptor is an adult woman with HIV who was CMV-seropositive. V gene TRBV5-4 combines with J gene TRBJ1-6; D possibly corresponds to TRBD1 (6 bases). For the CDR3, the DNA is TGTGCCAGCAGGCACGGACGGGGGCCCGGTAGTTTCAATTCACCCCTCCACTTT. This translates into CASRHGRGPGSFNSPLHF.